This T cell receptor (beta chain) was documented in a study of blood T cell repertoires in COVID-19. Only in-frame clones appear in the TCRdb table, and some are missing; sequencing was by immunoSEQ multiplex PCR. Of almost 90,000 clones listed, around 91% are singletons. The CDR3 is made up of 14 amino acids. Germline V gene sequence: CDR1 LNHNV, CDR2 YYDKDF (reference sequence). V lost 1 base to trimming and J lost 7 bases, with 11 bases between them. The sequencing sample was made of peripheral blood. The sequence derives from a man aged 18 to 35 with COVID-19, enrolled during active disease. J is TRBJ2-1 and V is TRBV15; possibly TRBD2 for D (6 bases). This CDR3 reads CATSRVGGLNEQFF. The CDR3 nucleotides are TGTGCCACCAGCAGAGTTGGAGGGCTAAATGAGCAGTTCTTC.